This T cell receptor (beta chain) was sequenced during a study of blood T cell repertoires in COVID-19. About the study: The United States, Italy and Spain were the sources of the acute and convalescent COVID-19 samples.

This CDR3 has 17 residues. The germline gives CDR1 SGHRS, CDR2 YFSETQ. V was pared by 4 bases and J by 5 bases, with 22 bases between. Original analysis: Reference gene primer amplification in the assay estimated nucleated cell counts. Produced via immunoSEQ multiplex PCR; TCRdb's table is partial and in-frame only. V, J and clone size were drawn from that table, and D and trimming were deduced from the DNA. The table has about 80,000 clones, roughly four fifths seen once. The rearrangement joins TRBV5-1 to TRBJ2-1, with D possibly TRBD2 on 5 matching bases. The receptor comes from a human donor in a cohort sampled during active COVID-19. The sequenced sample consisted of peripheral blood. CDR3 protein: CASSPYSGIPFNNEQFF. The CDR3 DNA sequence: TGCGCCAGCAGCCCGTATTCGGGGATACCTTTTAACAATGAGCAGTTCTTC.